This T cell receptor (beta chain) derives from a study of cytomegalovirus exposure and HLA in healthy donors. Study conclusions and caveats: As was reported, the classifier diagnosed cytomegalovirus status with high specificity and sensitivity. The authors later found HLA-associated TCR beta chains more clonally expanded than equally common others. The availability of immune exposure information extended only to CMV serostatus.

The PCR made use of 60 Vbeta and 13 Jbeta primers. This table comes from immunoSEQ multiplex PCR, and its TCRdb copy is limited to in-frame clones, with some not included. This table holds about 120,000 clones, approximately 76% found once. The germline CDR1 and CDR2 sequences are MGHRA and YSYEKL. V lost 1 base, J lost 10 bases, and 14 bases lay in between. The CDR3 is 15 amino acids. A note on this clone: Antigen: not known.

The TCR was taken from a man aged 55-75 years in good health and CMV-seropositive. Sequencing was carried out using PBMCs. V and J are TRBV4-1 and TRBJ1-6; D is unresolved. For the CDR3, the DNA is TGCGCCAGCAGCCAAGTAATTTTCGGGGAATCACCCCTCCACTTT. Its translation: CASSQVIFGESPLHF.